In this sample, the clone carrying this T cell receptor beta chain turned up once. TCRdb's table, derived via immunoSEQ multiplex PCR, lists solely in-frame clones and lacks some. In the table there are 7,700 or so clones, over 60% of which are singletons. The CDR3 runs 14 residues. V lost 4 bases and J 4 bases, leaving 9 bases between the germline ends. Germline CDR1 is SGHNT and CDR2 is YYREEE (reference sequence). The data were taken from a study of tumour-infiltrating T cells in Burkitt lymphoma. For the study at large: Productive clonality predicted overall and progression-free survival.

The chain couples TRBV5-4 to TRBJ2-6; D is unresolved. The sample was tumor tissue. This sequence originates from a human donor with diffuse large B-cell lymphoma. CDR3 DNA: TGTGCCAGCAGCCAGGCGAGGGGGGCCAACGTCCTGACTTTC. Its translation is CASSQARGANVLTF.